One and the same sample provided the 21 T cell receptor beta chains below, sequenced in a study of blood T cell repertoires in COVID-19. Sequenced by immunoSEQ multiplex PCR; TCRdb stores in-frame clones only, minus some. The data show more than 50,000 clones, about 78% seen once. Sequenced: peripheral blood. These TCRs come from a woman older than 75 with acute or convalescent COVID-19.

The chain has TRBV7-3 and TRBJ2-2; D is possibly TRBD2 (5 bases). Germline V gene sequence: CDR1 SGHTA, CDR2 FQGTGA. Trimming took off 5 bases at V and 3 bases at J, with 13 bases between the two ends. This CDR3 spans 15 amino acids. The chain's CDR3 is CASSRGAGYTGELFF. CDR3 DNA sequence: TGTGCCAGCAGCCGAGGCGCGGGTTACACCGGGGAGCTGTTTTTT.

The chain combines TRBV28 with TRBJ1-3, with 9 nucleotides matching TRBD1. The junction had 7 bases not matched to a gene; V was cut back by 5 bases and J by 2 bases. Germline assignment: CDR1 MDHEN and CDR2 SYDVKM. The CDR3 runs 16 residues. The DNA of the CDR3 is TGTGCCAGCAGTCCGACTTGGACAGGGGCTGGAAACACCATATATTTT. Protein: CASSPTWTGAGNTIYF.

The V call is TRBV7-9, the J call TRBJ2-2; 12 positions match TRBD1. This CDR3 contains 16 residues. Germline values: CDR1 SEHNR, CDR2 FQNEAQ (reference sequence). V dropped 5 bases and J dropped 3; count of bases not matched to a gene: 4. The CDR3 bases are TGTGCCAGCAGCCTCGGGACAGGGGGCGACACCGGGGAGCTGTTTTTT. This gives the protein CASSLGTGGDTGELFF. Using reference TRBV7-9 and TRBJ2-2 for the parts outside the CDR3, the full variable domain is DTGVSQNPRHKITKRGQNVTFRCDPISEHNRLYWYRQTLGQGPEFLTYFQNEAQLEKSRLLSDRFSAERPKGSFSTLEIQRTEQGDSAMYLCASSLGTGGDTGELFFGEGSRLTVL.

The V gene is TRBV11-3, the J gene TRBJ2-1; D is unclear. This CDR3 contains 12 residues. Germline loops: CDR1 SGHNT, CDR2 YENEEA. With 0 bases removed from V and 12 bases from J, the gap between germline ends came to 9 bases. CDR3 region: CASSLDGRWQFF. For the CDR3, the DNA is TGTGCCAGCAGCTTAGACGGTCGGTGGCAGTTCTTC.

A single count supports this clone. This chain links TRBV30 with TRBJ2-4, with 8 positions matching TRBD1. The V segment lost 2 bases and the J segment 6 bases; nucleotides outside the gene matches: 6. Germline-derived CDR1 and CDR2 are GTSNPN and SVGIG (reference sequence). The CDR3 loop spans 14 amino acids. The CDR3 spells CAWSTGQGVNIQYF. In nucleotides, the CDR3 is TGTGCCTGGAGTACCGGACAGGGTGTAAACATTCAGTACTTC.

The rearrangement joins TRBV12-3 or TRBV12-4 to TRBJ2-3; D gene unclear. Trimming took off 2 bases at V and 6 bases at J, with 3 bases between the two ends. This CDR3 spans 11 amino acids. The CDR3 spells CASSLRDTQYF. Here the CDR3 DNA reads TGTGCCAGCAGTTTACGGGATACGCAGTATTTT.

This clone was picked up one time. V usage is TRBV5-4 and J usage is TRBJ1-4; D may be TRBD1 (6 bases). CDR3 size: 15 residues. V lost 1 base to trimming and J lost 5 bases, with 12 bases between them. In germline, CDR1 is SGHNT, CDR2 YYREEE (reference sequence). CDR3 sequence (DNA): TGTGCCAGCAGCTTGCGTGGACAGCCGAATGAAAAACTGTTTTTT. Translation gives CASSLRGQPNEKLFF.

This rearrangement joins TRBV5-1 to TRBJ2-3; TRBD2 matches at 13 bases. There are 17 residues in the CDR3. Trimming removed 4 bases from V and 4 bases from J; junction bases left unmatched: 9. Germline V lookup: CDR1 SGHRS, CDR2 YFSETQ. The CDR3 DNA reads TGCGCCAGCAGCCTCCGGACTAGCGGGAGTCAGGCAGATACGCAGTATTTT. Translated, it gives CASSLRTSGSQADTQYF.

The rearrangement uses TRBV27 and TRBJ1-2; TRBD1 agrees at 7 bases. Germline CDR1 reads MNHEY; CDR2 reads SMNVEV (reference sequence). The CDR3 has 15 amino acids. V trimming: 3 bases; J trimming: 6 bases; junction bases outside the gene matches: 10. CDR3 amino acids: CASSFNRGSNDGYTF. For the CDR3, the DNA is TGTGCCAGCAGTTTCAACAGGGGATCGAACGATGGCTACACCTTC.

The chain links TRBV12-5 to TRBJ1-1; D is uncertain. There are 14 residues in the CDR3. V lost 8 bases, J lost 5 bases, and 18 bases lay in between. CDR1 and CDR2 from the germline V gene are LGHNT and FRNRAP. The CDR3: CASRAGILQTEAFF. CDR3 DNA sequence: TGTGCTAGTCGGGCCGGGATACTCCAGACTGAAGCTTTCTTT.

This clone was counted once. The chain couples TRBV10-3 to TRBJ1-5, with D maybe TRBD1 (6 bases). Germline loops: CDR1 ENHRY, CDR2 SYGVKD. The CDR3 spans 14 residues. Trimming stripped 3 bases from V and 5 bases from J, with 11 bases between. In DNA, the CDR3 is TGTGCCATCAGTGAACAGGGACGGGATCAGCCCCAGCATTTT. The encoded protein is CAISEQGRDQPQHF.

The chain is built from TRBV11-2 and TRBJ1-1; D possibly corresponds to TRBD1 (5 bases). Germline V gives CDR1 SGHAT, CDR2 FQNNGV. The germline V and J ends were trimmed by 5 bases and 5 bases, with 18 bases remaining between them. The length of the CDR3 is 15 residues. CDR3 DNA sequence: TGTGCCAGCAGCCGCGTTAGGCAGGGAGGGACTGAAGCTTTCTTT. Amino acid sequence: CASSRVRQGGTEAFF.

This chain uses TRBV24-1 with TRBJ1-2; D possibly corresponds to TRBD1 (5 bases). The germline V and J ends were trimmed by 6 bases and 8 bases, with 12 bases remaining between them. Germline lookup yields CDR1 KGHDR and CDR2 SFDVKD. The CDR3 loop spans 12 amino acids. The CDR3 DNA reads as TGTGCCACCAGTTGGCAGGGTAGGGGCTACACCTTC. It codes for CATSWQGRGYTF.

The chain joins TRBV12-3 or TRBV12-4 to TRBJ1-2; no definite D call. This CDR3 has 13 residues. The ends were cut back, 5 bases at V and 4 bases at J, with 11 bases in the middle. The CDR3 region is CASSPGSTYGYTF. DNA of the CDR3: TGTGCCAGCAGTCCCGGGTCAACCTATGGCTACACCTTC.

The chain uses TRBV5-1 and TRBJ2-3; 8 bases fit TRBD2. Germline loops: CDR1 SGHRS, CDR2 YFSETQ. The length of the CDR3 is 16 residues. With 3 bases clipped from V and 8 bases from J, the junction kept 14 bases outside the gene matches. The CDR3 loop is CASSSGLAEAQPTQYF. CDR3 DNA: TGCGCCAGCAGCTCAGGACTAGCAGAGGCTCAGCCTACGCAGTATTTT.

The V call is TRBV24-1, the J call TRBJ1-1; 9 positions agree with TRBD1. Germline V gene sequence: CDR1 KGHDR, CDR2 SFDVKD. Trimming at V came to 7 bases and at J to 4 bases, leaving 6 bases not matched to a gene. The CDR3 is 14 amino acids. DNA of the CDR3: TGTGCCACCAGAAACAGGGGGCGCGGCACTGAAGCTTTCTTT. Protein sequence: CATRNRGRGTEAFF.

CDR3: CASSKGQGTNTIYF. The CDR3 DNA sequence: TGCGCCAGCAGCAAGGGACAGGGGACAAACACCATATATTTT. The chain is built from TRBV5-1 and TRBJ1-3; 10 positions match TRBD1. Germline values: CDR1 SGHRS, CDR2 YFSETQ. Losses at the gene ends were 4 bases for V and 6 bases for J; bases not matched to a gene: 4. The length of the CDR3 is 14 residues.

The sample holds a few counts of this clone. The chain recombines TRBV11-2 with TRBJ2-7; D unresolved. There are 14 residues in the CDR3. V lost 5 bases to trimming and J lost 3 bases, with 14 bases between them. In germline, CDR1 is SGHAT, CDR2 FQNNGV. CDR3 sequence: CASSPGSSGYEQYF. The CDR3 nucleotides are TGTGCCAGCAGCCCAGGTTCCTCCGGCTACGAGCAGTACTTC. Full variable domain (rest looked up from reference TRBV11-2 and TRBJ2-7): EAGVAQSPRYKIIEKRQSVAFWCNPISGHATLYWYQQILGQGPKLLIQFQNNGVVDDSQLPKDRFSAERLKGVDSTLKIQPAKLEDSAVYLCASSPGSSGYEQYFGPGTRLTVT.

This clone was recorded once. The rearrangement links TRBV28 to TRBJ2-7, with 9 bases matching TRBD2. Germline CDR1 and CDR2: MDHEN and SYDVKM. The trim removed 6 bases at V and 3 bases at J, leaving 6 bases unmatched. This CDR3 is built from 14 residues. The CDR3 DNA sequence: TGTGCCAGCAGGTCGACTAGCGGAGTCTACGAGCAGTACTTC. Translation: CASRSTSGVYEQYF.

The rearrangement joins TRBV4-1 to TRBJ1-4, with 7 bases matching TRBD1. The V gene end was trimmed by 6 bases and the J gene end by 6 bases; junction bases not matched to a gene: 19. The CDR3 is made up of 18 amino acids. The germline CDR1 and CDR2 sequences are MGHRA and YSYEKL. CDR3 DNA sequence: TGCGCCAGCAGACCAGGACAGGCTCCGACGGGCTATTATGAAAAACTGTTTTTT. Translated, it gives CASRPGQAPTGYYEKLFF.

This clone was seen once. V usage is TRBV7-2 and J usage is TRBJ1-1; D is ambiguous. CDR3 length: 16 residues. Per the germline V gene, CDR1 is SGHTA and CDR2 is FQGNSA. The ends were cut back, 1 base at V and 1 base at J, with 13 bases in the middle. The CDR3 DNA is TGTGCCAGCAGCTTAGGATTTCAGGCTACGAACACTGAAGCTTTCTTT. This sequence encodes CASSLGFQATNTEAFF.